The next 10 T cell receptor beta chains were all read from a single sample in a study of T-cell memory formation after mild COVID-19. Via MiXCR, TCRdb re-called the 5' RACE reads, giving one row per CDR3 protein. The sample holds a few hundred thousand distinct CDR3 sequences, approximately 19% seen once. Material for sequencing was PBMCs or a T cell subset sorted from them (not recorded which). Receptor source: a man aged 18 to 29 who had mild COVID-19 (a few samples of this study predate the infection). Cell type and time point are not known.

The chain couples TRBV10-3 to TRBJ1-4; D gene unclear. The CDR3 has 14 amino acids. The V and J ends lost 4 bases and 13 bases respectively, with 19 bases between them. Germline V lookup: CDR1 ENHRY, CDR2 SYGVKD. In DNA form, the CDR3 reads TGTGCCATCAGTGGTACAGTTCCCGCTGGGCGACTGTTTTTT. This encodes CAISGTVPAGRLFF.

The rearrangement uses TRBV7-2 and TRBJ2-5, with a possible D match to TRBD2 (5 bases). Trimming took off 7 bases at V and 1 base at J, with 16 bases between the two ends. The CDR3 runs 15 residues. Germline CDR1 is SGHTA and CDR2 is FQGNSA. The CDR3 DNA reads as TGTGCCAGCACCCCCAGGCCGGGGAGCCAAGAGACCCAGTACTTC. Translated: CASTPRPGSQETQYF.

The chain has TRBV7-9 and TRBJ1-6; possible D gene TRBD1, 6 bases. Trimming cost V 5 bases and J 5 bases, with 16 bases left between them. CDR1 is SEHNR, CDR2 FQNEAQ, per germline (reference sequence). This CDR3 contains 16 residues. The CDR3 bases are TGTGCCAGCAGCCGTTACAGGGACGGCAATAATTCACCCCTCCACTTT. This encodes CASSRYRDGNNSPLHF.

This clonotype was found a few times. The rearrangement joins TRBV4-2 to TRBJ2-5; TRBD2 is a possible D gene (6 bases). The CDR3 has 14 amino acids. Trimming stripped 1 base from V and 5 bases from J, with 11 bases between. Germline values: CDR1 LGHNA, CDR2 YNFKEQ. The DNA for the CDR3 is TGTGCCAGCAGCCAAGGGCGGGGCGGCGAGACCCAGTACTTC. This translates into CASSQGRGGETQYF.

This clonotype was seen a few times. The chain recombines TRBV7-9 with TRBJ2-3, with D possibly matching TRBD2 (6 bases). Germline V lookup: CDR1 SEHNR, CDR2 FQNEAQ (reference sequence). The CDR3 sequence is 13 residues long. V lost 0 bases to trimming and J lost 9 bases, with 10 bases between them. CDR3 residues: CASSLARLVTQYF. The DNA of the CDR3 is TGTGCCAGCAGCTTAGCCAGACTAGTAACGCAGTATTTT.

This clonotype has only one observation. This chain uses TRBV5-1 with TRBJ2-5; D is possibly TRBD2 (7 bases). From germline, CDR1 is SGHRS and CDR2 YFSETQ. V lost 3 bases, J lost 0 bases, and 18 bases lay in between. The CDR3 is made up of 17 amino acids. The CDR3 DNA follows: TGCGCCAGCAGCTCTTTAATTACGGGGGGCTACCAAGAGACCCAGTACTTC. As protein: CASSSLITGGYQETQYF.

As for this clonotype: In this CDR3 the conserved last residue, phenylalanine or tryptophan, is missing, so a read error is likely. The rearrangement links TRBV6-5 to TRBJ1-1; D unresolved. The CDR3 is 13 residues long. V lost 2 bases and J lost 8, with 12 bases in between. Germline V gene sequence: CDR1 MNHEY, CDR2 SVGAGI. The CDR3 sequence: CASSYVRVREAFC. CDR3 in DNA: TGTGCCAGCAGTTACGTCCGGGTAAGGGAAGCTTTCTGT.

The chain employs TRBV5-1 and TRBJ2-2; 7 nucleotides match TRBD2. The trim removed 1 base at V and 6 bases at J, leaving 9 bases unmatched. There are 16 residues in the CDR3. CDR1 and CDR2 (germline): SGHRS, YFSETQ. The CDR3: CASSLPGAGSAGELFF. In DNA form, the CDR3 reads TGCGCCAGCAGCTTGCCGGGAGCGGGGTCGGCCGGGGAGCTGTTTTTT.

The CDR3 region is CASSQDIWGRADTQYF. The CDR3 DNA reads as TGCGCCAGCAGCCAAGATATCTGGGGCAGGGCAGATACGCAGTATTTT. The chain uses TRBV4-1 and TRBJ2-3; D is possibly TRBD1 (5 bases). The CDR3 contains 16 residues. The V gene lost 0 bases and the J gene lost 4 bases, with 14 bases spanning the gap. CDR1 and CDR2 from the germline V gene are MGHRA and YSYEKL.

Many counts were recorded for this clonotype. The J gene is TRBJ1-2, the V gene TRBV6-1; D gene uncertain. This CDR3 region has 12 residues. Germline values: CDR1 MNHNS, CDR2 SASEGT. With 6 bases removed from V and 5 bases from J, the gap between germline ends came to 10 bases. CDR3 sequence (DNA): TGTGCCAGCAGACGAGATTCTTATGGCTACACCTTC. Its translation is CASRRDSYGYTF.